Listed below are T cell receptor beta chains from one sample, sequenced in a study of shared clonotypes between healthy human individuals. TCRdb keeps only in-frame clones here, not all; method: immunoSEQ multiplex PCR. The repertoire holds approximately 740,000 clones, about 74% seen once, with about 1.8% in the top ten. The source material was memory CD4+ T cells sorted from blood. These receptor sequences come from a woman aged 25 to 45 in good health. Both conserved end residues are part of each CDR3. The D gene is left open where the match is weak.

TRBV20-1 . CSASMVNQAFF
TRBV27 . CASSWRVGYTGELFF
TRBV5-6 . CASSFLRRAYNEQFF
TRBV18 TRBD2 CASSPPSGRAGEQFF
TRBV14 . CAKGKNTQYF
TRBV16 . CASSQSGTNQPQHF
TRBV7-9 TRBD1 CASSSTPGTGEETQYF
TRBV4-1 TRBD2 CASSQSVTGGAYNEQFF
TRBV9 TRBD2 CASSPRGRLYEQYF
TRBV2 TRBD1 CASIRGQDSQYF
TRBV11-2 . CASSLGARNTEAFF
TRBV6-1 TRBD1 CASRRQGGSYEQYF
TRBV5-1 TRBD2 CASSLAPTSGSGETQYF
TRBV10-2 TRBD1 CATKGETGIGNIQYF
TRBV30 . CAWSVSPGTEAFF
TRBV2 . CASKLDHYNEQFF
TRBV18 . CASSPPGNTIYF
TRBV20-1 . CSLDKNYEQYF
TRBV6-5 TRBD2 CASSYQTSASSYEQYF
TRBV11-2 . CASSLDGYYGYTF
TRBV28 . CASRKQGSNQPQHF
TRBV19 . CASSPRGRGGGEQYF
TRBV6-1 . CASNWEPGTEAFF
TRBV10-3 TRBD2 CAIRGLAGSYEQYF
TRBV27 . CASSSALNTEAFF
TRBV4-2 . CASSQGPPKDNQPQHF
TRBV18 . CASSPESSGEQYF
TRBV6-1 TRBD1 CASSDRGYEQYF
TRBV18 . CASSPLGTDNTEAFF
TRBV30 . CAWARIGSGRTSTDTQYF
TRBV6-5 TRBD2 CASRRAGTSFNEQFF
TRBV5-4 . CASSLRQAQDTQYF
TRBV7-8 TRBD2 CASSPRLAYEQYF
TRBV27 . CASSLDPKYNEQFF
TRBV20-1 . CSASKASEQYF
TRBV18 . CASSPGFQETQYF
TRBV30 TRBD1 CAWSSDRGFEQYF
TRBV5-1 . CASSLEGGYNEQFF
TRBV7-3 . CASSPDSDYGYTF
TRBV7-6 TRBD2 CASSTGTSGFGEQYF
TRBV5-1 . CASSNRQGYTF
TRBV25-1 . CASSEYRTGRNEQYF
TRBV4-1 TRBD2 CASRASGRKHQETQYF
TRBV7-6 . CASSLYREQGTGNTIYF
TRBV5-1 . CASSILTAQETQYF
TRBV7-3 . CASSFAKGDEQFF
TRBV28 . CASSRIPREKLFF
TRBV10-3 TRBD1 CAIGTGDYNEQFF
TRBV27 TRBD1 CASSSRTGPQSSQHF
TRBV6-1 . CASEGGSNTEAFF
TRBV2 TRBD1 CASSLQGSNQPQHF
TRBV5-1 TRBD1 CASSVTGGTYEQYF
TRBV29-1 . CSVSGQGETQYF
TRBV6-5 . CASSKGRGTTYEQYF
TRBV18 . CASSPGSEQYF